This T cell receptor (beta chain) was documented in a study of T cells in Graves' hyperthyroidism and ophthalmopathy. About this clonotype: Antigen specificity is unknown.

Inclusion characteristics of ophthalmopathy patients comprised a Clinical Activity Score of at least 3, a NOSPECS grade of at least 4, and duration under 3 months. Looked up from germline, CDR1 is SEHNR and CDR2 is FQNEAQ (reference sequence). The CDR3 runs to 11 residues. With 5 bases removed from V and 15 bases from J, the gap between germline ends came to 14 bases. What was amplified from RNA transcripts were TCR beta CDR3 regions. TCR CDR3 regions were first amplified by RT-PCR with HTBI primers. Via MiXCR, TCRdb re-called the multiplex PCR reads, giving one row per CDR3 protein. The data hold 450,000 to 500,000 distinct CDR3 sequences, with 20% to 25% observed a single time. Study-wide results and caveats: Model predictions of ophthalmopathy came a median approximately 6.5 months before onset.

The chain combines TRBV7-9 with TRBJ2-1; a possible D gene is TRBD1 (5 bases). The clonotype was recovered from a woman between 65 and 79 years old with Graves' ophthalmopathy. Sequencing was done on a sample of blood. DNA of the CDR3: TGTGCCAGCAGCCCCGCGACAGAAACGTTCTTC. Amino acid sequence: CASSPATETFF.